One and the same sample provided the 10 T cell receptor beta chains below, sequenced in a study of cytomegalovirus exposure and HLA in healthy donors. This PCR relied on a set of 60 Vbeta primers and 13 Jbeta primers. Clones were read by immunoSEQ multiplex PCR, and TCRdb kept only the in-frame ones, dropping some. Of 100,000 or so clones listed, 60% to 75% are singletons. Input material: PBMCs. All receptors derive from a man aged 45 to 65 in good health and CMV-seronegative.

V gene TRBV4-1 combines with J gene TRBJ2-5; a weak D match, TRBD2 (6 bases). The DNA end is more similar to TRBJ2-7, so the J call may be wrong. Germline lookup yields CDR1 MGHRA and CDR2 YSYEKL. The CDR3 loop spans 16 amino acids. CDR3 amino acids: CASSHAGTEVAYEQYF. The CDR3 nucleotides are TGCGCCAGCAGCCATGCCGGGACTGAGGTCGCTTACGAGCAGTACTTC.

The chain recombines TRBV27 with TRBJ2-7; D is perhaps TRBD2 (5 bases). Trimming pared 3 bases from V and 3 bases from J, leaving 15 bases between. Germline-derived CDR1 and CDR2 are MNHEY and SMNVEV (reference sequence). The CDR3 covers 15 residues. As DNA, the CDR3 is TGTGCCAGCAGTTTCCCCGGGAAGGGTGGCTACGAGCAGTACTTC. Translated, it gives CASSFPGKGGYEQYF.

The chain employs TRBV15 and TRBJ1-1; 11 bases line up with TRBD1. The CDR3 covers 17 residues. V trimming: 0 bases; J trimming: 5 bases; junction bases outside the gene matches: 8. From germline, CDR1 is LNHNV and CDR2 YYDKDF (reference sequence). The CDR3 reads CATSRDGRTGGRTEAFF. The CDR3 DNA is TGTGCCACCAGCAGAGATGGACGGACAGGGGGCAGAACTGAAGCTTTCTTT.

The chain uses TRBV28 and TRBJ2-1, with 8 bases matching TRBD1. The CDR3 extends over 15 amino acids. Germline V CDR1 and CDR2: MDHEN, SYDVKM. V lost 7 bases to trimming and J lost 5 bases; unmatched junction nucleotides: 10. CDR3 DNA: TGTGCCAGCATCTCCGTGGGCAGGGGGCACAATGAGCAGTTCTTC. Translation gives CASISVGRGHNEQFF.

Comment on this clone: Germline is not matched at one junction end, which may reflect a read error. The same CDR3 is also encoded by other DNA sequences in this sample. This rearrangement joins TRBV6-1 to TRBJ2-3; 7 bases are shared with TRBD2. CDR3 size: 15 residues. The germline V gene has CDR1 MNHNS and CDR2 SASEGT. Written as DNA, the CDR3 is TGTGCCAGCAGTATGCGCGGGGGAGCCACAGATACACAGTATTTT. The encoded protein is CASSMRGGATDTQYF.

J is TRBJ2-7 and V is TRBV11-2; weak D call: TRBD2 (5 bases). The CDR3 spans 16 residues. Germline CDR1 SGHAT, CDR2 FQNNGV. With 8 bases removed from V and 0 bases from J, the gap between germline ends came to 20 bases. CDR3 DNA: TGTGCCAGCTGTCCCGACGGGGTTTTTAGCTCCTACGAGCAGTACTTC. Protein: CASCPDGVFSSYEQYF.

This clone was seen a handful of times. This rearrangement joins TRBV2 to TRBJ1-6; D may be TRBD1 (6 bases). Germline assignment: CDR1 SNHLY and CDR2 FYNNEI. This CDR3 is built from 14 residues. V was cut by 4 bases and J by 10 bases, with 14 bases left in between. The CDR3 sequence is CASSVGGLNSPLHF. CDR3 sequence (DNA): TGTGCCAGCAGTGTAGGGGGTTTAAACTCACCCCTCCACTTT.

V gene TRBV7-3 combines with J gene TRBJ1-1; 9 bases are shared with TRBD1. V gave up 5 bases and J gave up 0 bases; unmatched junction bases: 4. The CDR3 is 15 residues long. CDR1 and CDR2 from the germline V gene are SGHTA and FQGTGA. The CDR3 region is CASSPGTGLNTEAFF. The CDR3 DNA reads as TGTGCCAGCAGCCCCGGGACAGGGTTGAACACTGAAGCTTTCTTT.

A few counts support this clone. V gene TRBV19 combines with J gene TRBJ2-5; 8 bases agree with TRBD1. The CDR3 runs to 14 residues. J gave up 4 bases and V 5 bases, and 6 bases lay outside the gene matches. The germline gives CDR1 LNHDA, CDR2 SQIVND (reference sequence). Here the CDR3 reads CASSVLDRAETQYF. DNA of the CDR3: TGTGCCAGTAGTGTCCTGGACAGGGCAGAGACCCAGTACTTC.

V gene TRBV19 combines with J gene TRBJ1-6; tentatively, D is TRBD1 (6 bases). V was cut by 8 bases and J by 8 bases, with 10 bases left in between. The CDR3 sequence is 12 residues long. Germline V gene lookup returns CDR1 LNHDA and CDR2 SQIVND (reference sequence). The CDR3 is CASGYRDSPLHF. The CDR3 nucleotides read TGTGCCAGTGGCTACAGGGATTCACCCCTCCACTTT.